This is a list of T cell receptor beta chains from one sample in a study of OX40 agonist ivuxolimab in advanced cancers. TCRdb keeps only in-frame clones here, not all; method: immunoSEQ multiplex PCR. The sample shows about 76,000 clones, approximately 85% of them seen only once. This material consisted of CD4+ or CD8+ T cells sorted from blood, taken in a trial of the OX40 agonist ivuxolimab. The receptor set was obtained from an adult with an advanced solid tumor such as melanoma, head and neck, liver or kidney cancer. Both conserved end residues are part of each CDR3. The D gene is left open where the match is weak. The size of a clone is reported for some rows only, either as once, few or many, or as a class for expanded clones.

v_call	j_call	clone_size	d_call	cdr3_aa	cdr3_nt
TRBV2	TRBJ2-1	once	-	CASSSQPGPPDNEQFF	TGTGCCAGCTCTTCCCAGCCGGGACCCCCGGATAATGAGCAGTTCTTC
TRBV7-6	TRBJ1-3	-	-	CASTLEGVTGAGNTIYF	TGTGCCAGCACCCTCGAGGGGGTTACAGGAGCTGGAAACACCATATATTTT
TRBV7-2	TRBJ2-1	once	TRBD1	CASSRGQRIYNEQFF	TGTGCCAGCAGCAGGGGACAGCGGATCTACAATGAGCAGTTCTTC
TRBV9	TRBJ2-2	-	-	CASSVTPVHTGELFF	TGTGCCAGCAGCGTAACCCCGGTCCACACCGGGGAGCTGTTTTTT
TRBV13	TRBJ2-7	-	-	CASSFEAYEQYF	TGTGCCAGCAGCTTTGAAGCCTACGAGCAGTACTTC
TRBV18	TRBJ2-5	once	TRBD2	CASSPPLPGGETQYF	TGTGCCAGCTCACCACCGCTCCCGGGGGGTGAGACCCAGTACTTC
TRBV2	TRBJ1-6	few	TRBD1	CASSAQTGINSPLHF	TGTGCCAGCAGTGCCCAGACAGGGATTAATTCACCCCTCCACTTT
TRBV5-4	TRBJ2-3	once	TRBD1	CASSLGQGVSADTQYF	TGTGCCAGCAGTTTAGGACAGGGGGTATCAGCAGATACGCAGTATTTT
TRBV9	TRBJ1-1	-	TRBD1	CASSVEVSPRDRGEAFF	TGTGCCAGCAGCGTAGAGGTATCCCCCCGGGACAGGGGAGAGGCTTTCTTT
TRBV27	TRBJ1-5	-	-	CASRTLRGNQPQHF	TGTGCCAGCAGGACATTGAGGGGCAATCAGCCCCAGCATTTT